The rows below give T cell receptor beta chains drawn from one sample of a study of T cell repertoires in cytomegalovirus infection. TCRdb used MiXCR to reprocess the reads, holding one entry per CDR3 protein. The sample records some 180,000 distinct CDR3 sequences, about 21% being singletons. Sample: PBMCs. The receptors here all came from a human donor in good health (CMV status not recorded). Some clones in this sample may be carry-over from other donors' samples. Both conserved end residues are part of each CDR3. The order of the fields is clone size, D gene, J gene, V gene, CDR3 DNA, CDR3 protein. The D gene is left open where the match is weak. Part of the rows lack a size; the others show once, few, many or a class for expanded clones.

- | - | TRBJ2-2 | TRBV24-1 | TGTGCCACCAGTGATACTAAGACTCACGCGAACACCGGGGAGCTGTTTTTT | CATSDTKTHANTGELFF
- | - | TRBJ1-6 | TRBV7-6 | TGTGCCAGCAGCCGCCCTAATAATTCACCCCTCCACTTT | CASSRPNNSPLHF
many | - | TRBJ2-7 | TRBV7-6 | TGTGCCAGCAGCTTAGCTATGGACTACGAGCAGTACTTC | CASSLAMDYEQYF
few | TRBD1 | TRBJ2-1 | TRBV29-1 | TGCAGCAGCGGACAGGTCACCAATGAGCAGTTCTTC | CSSGQVTNEQFF
- | TRBD1 | TRBJ2-5 | TRBV19 | TGTGCCAGTAGTATCAGGGACAGGGGGAAAGAGACCCAGTACTTC | CASSIRDRGKETQYF
- | - | TRBJ1-5 | TRBV20-1 | TGCAGTGCTAGGTCCCAGAATAGCAATCAGCCCCAGCATTTT | CSARSQNSNQPQHF
many | - | TRBJ2-5 | TRBV7-2 | TGTGCCAGCAGCTTAGTGGGGCAGGGCCAAGAGACCCAGTACTTC | CASSLVGQGQETQYF
- | TRBD1 | TRBJ2-3 | TRBV28 | TGTGCCAGCAGTTCCTACCCGGGACAGGGACAATTCGCAGATACGCAGTATTTT | CASSSYPGQGQFADTQYF
- | TRBD2 | TRBJ2-5 | TRBV3-1 | TGTGCCAGCAGCCACGGGACTAGCAGTCAAGAGACCCAGTACTTC | CASSHGTSSQETQYF
many | TRBD1 | TRBJ1-5 | TRBV27 | TGTGCCAGCAGTTTGACAGGGGTGCAGCCCCAGCATTTT | CASSLTGVQPQHF
many | - | TRBJ1-5 | TRBV7-8 | TGTGCCAGCAGCGGAATAACCTCAGGAGCTTCGGTCAATCAGCCCCAGCATTTT | CASSGITSGASVNQPQHF
- | - | TRBJ2-7 | TRBV12-3/TRBV12-4 | TGTGCCAGCAGTTCCGGGACCGCGAACCCCTACGAGCAGTACTTC | CASSSGTANPYEQYF
many | TRBD1 | TRBJ1-5 | TRBV7-8 | TGTGCCAGCAGCTTACGGGGACAGGTCCTTCCCCAGCATTTT | CASSLRGQVLPQHF
- | TRBD1 | TRBJ1-5 | TRBV15 | TGTGCCACCAGCAGCAGGGACAGCAACAATCAGCCCCAGCATTTT | CATSSRDSNNQPQHF
- | TRBD1 | TRBJ2-1 | TRBV5-1 | TGCGCCAGCAGCCGGGACAGGGTCATGAATGAGCAGTTCTTC | CASSRDRVMNEQFF
few | TRBD1 | TRBJ1-4 | TRBV14 | TGTGCCAGCAGCGCCCCGGGACAGGGGAATCGACTGTTTTTT | CASSAPGQGNRLFF
- | - | TRBJ1-4 | TRBV6-6 | TGTGCCAGCAGTCTTTCATCCGGCCCGACCGGGGAAAAACTGTTTTTT | CASSLSSGPTGEKLFF
- | - | TRBJ2-5 | TRBV4-1 | TGCGCCAGCAGCCCTCGGGACACCGGGACGGAGACCCAGTACTTC | CASSPRDTGTETQYF
- | TRBD2 | TRBJ2-5 | TRBV4-1 | TGTGCCAGCAGCCAACCGGGGGGGGCTCTAGCTCAAGCGACCCAGTACTTC | CASSQPGGALAQATQYF
few | - | TRBJ2-1 | TRBV7-3 | TGTGCCAGCAGCCCAAACCCATCAGGTTACAATGAGCAGTTCTTC | CASSPNPSGYNEQFF
few | TRBD1 | TRBJ1-6 | TRBV7-9 | TGTGCCAGCAGCTTAGGCGGGAGGGGGCCGGCAAGCTCCTATAATTCACCCCTCCACTTT | CASSLGGRGPASSYNSPLHF
- | TRBD1 | TRBJ2-7 | TRBV6-1 | TGTGCCAGCAGTCACGCCTGGGACAGGGTGATGTACGAGCAGTACTTC | CASSHAWDRVMYEQYF
many | - | TRBJ2-6 | TRBV28 | TGTGCCAGCAGATCCGGCAGCGCTGGGGCCAACGTCCTGACTTTC | CASRSGSAGANVLTF
few | TRBD2 | TRBJ2-1 | TRBV29-1 | TGCAGCGTTGAACTAGCGGGAGCATCCTACAATGAGCAGTTCTTC | CSVELAGASYNEQFF
- | - | TRBJ2-7 | TRBV5-1 | TGCGCCAGCAGCTTGTACAGCTCCTACGAGCAGTACTTC | CASSLYSSYEQYF
- | TRBD2 | TRBJ2-4 | TRBV27 | TGTGCCAGCAAGGGAGCGGGAGGCATTCAGTACTTC | CASKGAGGIQYF
many | - | TRBJ2-7 | TRBV12-3/TRBV12-4 | TGTGCCAGCAGTTTTCGTGGTGGAGGTGGGTACGAGCAGTACTTC | CASSFRGGGGYEQYF
few | - | TRBJ2-4 | TRBV28 | TGTGCCAGCAGTTTTGACAAAAACATTCAGTACTTC | CASSFDKNIQYF
- | - | TRBJ2-1 | TRBV20-1 | TGCAGTGCTGTCGGGGGTGAGGGACACAATGAGCAGTTCTTC | CSAVGGEGHNEQFF
- | - | TRBJ1-1 | TRBV20-1 | TGCAGTGCTAGGGGCCCCTTAGAGGTTGTCACTGAAGCTTTCTTT | CSARGPLEVVTEAFF
many | - | TRBJ1-3 | TRBV7-9 | TGTGCCAGCAGCTCCTTCGGAAACACCATATATTTT | CASSSFGNTIYF
few | - | TRBJ1-5 | TRBV7-6 | TGTGCCAGCAGCTCGGGCCCCTTCAGCAATCAGCCCCAGCATTTT | CASSSGPFSNQPQHF
many | TRBD2 | TRBJ2-1 | TRBV7-2 | TGTACTACTAGCGGGAGACCTTTCGATGAGCAGTTCTTC | CTTSGRPFDEQFF
many | - | TRBJ1-1 | TRBV7-2 | TGTGCCAGCAGCTTACCGTCGAGGTTGGCTTTCTTT | CASSLPSRLAFF
few | - | TRBJ2-7 | TRBV29-1 | TGCAGCGTGCGGAGCCCCTACGAGCAGTACTTC | CSVRSPYEQYF
- | TRBD1 | TRBJ2-3 | TRBV5-1 | TGCGCCAGCAGCCCTGATCGACAGGGGAGCACAGATACGCAGTATTTT | CASSPDRQGSTDTQYF
many | - | TRBJ2-1 | TRBV7-8 | TGTGCCAGCAGCTTAGTGCAGGGGACCTACAATGAGCAGTTCTTC | CASSLVQGTYNEQFF
few | TRBD1 | TRBJ2-1 | TRBV11-1 | TGTGCCAGCAGCCTCCTGACAGGGGCGACGCCTAATGAGCAGTTCTTC | CASSLLTGATPNEQFF
- | - | TRBJ1-6 | TRBV19 | TGTGCCAGTACGCCAGGGTGGTTCTATAATTCACCCCTCCACTTT | CASTPGWFYNSPLHF
- | TRBD2 | TRBJ2-3 | TRBV20-1 | TGCAGTGCTAGAGATCTTGCTAGCGGGAGACCAGATACGCAGTATTTT | CSARDLASGRPDTQYF
many | TRBD1 | TRBJ2-7 | TRBV7-2 | TGTGCCAGCAGCTTAGATTGGACAGGGCAATACGAGCAGTACTTC | CASSLDWTGQYEQYF
- | - | TRBJ2-1 | TRBV6-5 | TGTGCCAGCACGGTGAGGGGGTCGTGGAATGAGCAGTTCTTC | CASTVRGSWNEQFF
- | - | TRBJ2-1 | TRBV5-4 | TGTGCCAGCAGGAGGGAGAGGGAGTGGGGAGAGCAGTTCTTC | CASRREREWGEQFF
few | TRBD2 | TRBJ2-1 | TRBV2 | TGTGCCAGCACCTATTTTGGGCGCGGGACTAGCGGGAGGAGTAATGAGCAGTTCTTC | CASTYFGRGTSGRSNEQFF
- | - | TRBJ2-6 | TRBV6-2/TRBV6-3 | TGTGCCAGCAGAATGCGTAGTCCCTCTGGGGCCAACGTCCTGACTTTC | CASRMRSPSGANVLTF
many | - | TRBJ2-3 | TRBV7-9 | TGTGCCAGCAGCCGGGGGAATACGCAGTATTTT | CASSRGNTQYF
many | - | TRBJ1-1 | TRBV7-9 | TGTGCCAGCAGCCCCAGTACGGGCACTGAAGCTTTCTTT | CASSPSTGTEAFF
- | - | TRBJ2-2 | TRBV19 | TGTGCCAGTAGTAGCCAGGACCCCGGGGAGCTGTTTTTT | CASSSQDPGELFF
few | - | TRBJ2-7 | TRBV28 | TGTGCCAGCAGTTTGGGCCCGAGAGAGCAGTACTTC | CASSLGPREQYF
- | - | TRBJ2-1 | TRBV20-1 | TGCAGTGCTAGAGAGCGTCACGGTCCCAATGAGCAGTTCTTC | CSARERHGPNEQFF
- | - | TRBJ1-1 | TRBV27 | TGTGCCAGCAGTTTTAGGGGGGGCCGTGAAGCTTTCTTT | CASSFRGGREAFF
- | TRBD2 | TRBJ2-1 | TRBV29-1 | TGCAGCGTTGAAGCACTAGCGGGAGGGCATGAGCAGTTCTTC | CSVEALAGGHEQFF
once | - | TRBJ2-1 | TRBV7-6 | TGTGCCAGCGACGGTGAGCAGATCTTC | CASDGEQIF
- | - | TRBJ1-5 | TRBV30 | TGTGCCTGGAGCGTAGATGGGGTGAGCAATCAGCCCCAGCATTTT | CAWSVDGVSNQPQHF
many | - | TRBJ1-5 | TRBV7-2 | TGTGCCAGCGGAAAGGGGGAACTAGGTAGCAATCAGCCCCAGCATTTT | CASGKGELGSNQPQHF
few | - | TRBJ1-6 | TRBV28 | TGTGCCAGCAGTTTATGGGGTAATTCACCCCTCCACTTT | CASSLWGNSPLHF
few | - | TRBJ2-7 | TRBV5-6 | TGTGCCAGCAGCTTCAGGAGAGTCTCCTACGAGCAGTACTTC | CASSFRRVSYEQYF